This T cell receptor beta chain was obtained from a study of blood T cell repertoires in COVID-19. About the research overall: There were acute and convalescent COVID-19 samples, and they came from the United States, Italy and Spain.

Looked up from germline, CDR1 is PRHDT and CDR2 is FYEKMQ (reference sequence). The J segment lost 8 bases and the V segment lost 4 bases, leaving 13 bases of the junction unmatched. The CDR3 contains 15 residues. Under the authors' procedure: Reference gene primer amplification gave nucleated cell count estimates. TCRdb's table, derived via immunoSEQ multiplex PCR, lists solely in-frame clones and lacks some. That table furnishes V, J and clone size, whereas the DNA furnished D and trimming. Found here are 200,000 to 250,000 clones, 88% of them singletons; the top ten hold just over 2.5%. Residents of 20 to 25 US areas, aged roughly 18 to 89 years, made up the participants.

This chain links TRBV13 with TRBJ1-1, with 7 bases aligning to TRBD1. This clonotype was sampled from a woman younger than 45 who had recovered from COVID-19. Material for sequencing was PBMCs or T cells enriched from blood (not recorded which). The CDR3 is CASSSVGTEQYEAFF. In DNA, the CDR3 is TGTGCCAGCAGCTCAGTAGGGACAGAACAATACGAAGCTTTCTTT.